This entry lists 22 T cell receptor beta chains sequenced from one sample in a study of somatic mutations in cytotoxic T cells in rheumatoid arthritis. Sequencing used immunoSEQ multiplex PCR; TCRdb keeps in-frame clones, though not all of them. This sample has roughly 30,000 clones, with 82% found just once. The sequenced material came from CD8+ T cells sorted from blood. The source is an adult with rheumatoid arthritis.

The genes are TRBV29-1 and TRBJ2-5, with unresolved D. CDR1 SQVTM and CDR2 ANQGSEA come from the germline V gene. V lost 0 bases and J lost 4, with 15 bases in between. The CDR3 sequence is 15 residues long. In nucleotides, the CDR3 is TGCAGCGTTGAAGATCGCGGCACCCTCCTAGAGACCCAGTACTTC. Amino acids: CSVEDRGTLLETQYF. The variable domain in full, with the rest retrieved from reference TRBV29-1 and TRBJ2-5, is SAVISQKPSRDICQRGTSLTIQCQVDSQVTMMFWYRQQPGQSLTLIATANQGSEATYESGFVIDKFPISRPNLTFSTLTVSNMSPEDSSIYLCSVEDRGTLLETQYFGPGTRLLVL.

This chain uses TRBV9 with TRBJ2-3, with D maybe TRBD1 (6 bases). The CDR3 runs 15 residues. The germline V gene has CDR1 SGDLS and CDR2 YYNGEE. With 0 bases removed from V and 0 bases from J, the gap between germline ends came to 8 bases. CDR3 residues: CASSVGGPSTDTQYF. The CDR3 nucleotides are TGTGCCAGCAGCGTAGGGGGGCCCAGCACAGATACGCAGTATTTT.

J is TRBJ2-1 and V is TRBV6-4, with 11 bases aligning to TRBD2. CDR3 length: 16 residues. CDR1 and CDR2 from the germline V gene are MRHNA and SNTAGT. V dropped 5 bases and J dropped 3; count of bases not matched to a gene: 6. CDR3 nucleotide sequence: TGTGCCAGCAGTCCCTTCGGGACTAGCGGCTACAATGAGCAGTTCTTC. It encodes CASSPFGTSGYNEQFF.

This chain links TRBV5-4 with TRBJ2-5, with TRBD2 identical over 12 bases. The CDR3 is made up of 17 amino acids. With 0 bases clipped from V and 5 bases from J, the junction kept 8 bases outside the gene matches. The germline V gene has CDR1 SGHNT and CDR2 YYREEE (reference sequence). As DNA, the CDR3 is TGTGCCAGCAGCTTGGGACTAGCGGGGGAGGAAGGGGAGACCCAGTACTTC. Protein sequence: CASSLGLAGEEGETQYF.

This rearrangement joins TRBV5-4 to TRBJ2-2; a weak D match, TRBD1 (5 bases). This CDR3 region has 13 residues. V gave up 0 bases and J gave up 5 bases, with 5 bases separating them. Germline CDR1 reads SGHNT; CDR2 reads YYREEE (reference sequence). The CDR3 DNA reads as TGTGCCAGCAGCTTGGAGGGGACCGGGGAGCTGTTTTTT. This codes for CASSLEGTGELFF.

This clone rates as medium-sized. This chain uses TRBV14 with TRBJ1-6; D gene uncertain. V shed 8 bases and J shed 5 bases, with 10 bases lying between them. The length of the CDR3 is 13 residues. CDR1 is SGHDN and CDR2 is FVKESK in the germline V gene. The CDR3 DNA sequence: TGTGCCAGCGGGTCAGCGAATAATTCACCCCTCCACTTT. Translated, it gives CASGSANNSPLHF.

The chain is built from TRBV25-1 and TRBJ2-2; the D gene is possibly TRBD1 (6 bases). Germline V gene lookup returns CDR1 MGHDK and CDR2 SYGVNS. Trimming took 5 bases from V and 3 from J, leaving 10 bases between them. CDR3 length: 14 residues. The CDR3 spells CASSSDRHTGELFF. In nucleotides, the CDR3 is TGTGCCAGCAGTTCGGACAGACACACCGGGGAGCTGTTTTTT.

The CDR3 region has the DNA TGTGCCAGCGGTGACAGCGGCCTCATGCCCCAGCATTTT. The encoded protein is CASGDSGLMPQHF. The rearrangement uses TRBV27 and TRBJ1-5; D is perhaps TRBD1 (5 bases). Germline V CDR1 and CDR2: MNHEY, SMNVEV (reference sequence). The CDR3 totals 13 residues. V was shortened by 8 bases and J by 9 bases, with 17 bases between the two germline ends.

The DNA of the CDR3 is TGTGCCAGCAGTTCCGGGACAGGGGAGGCGGAGACCCAGTACTTC. Protein product: CASSSGTGEAETQYF. The chain has TRBV11-3 and TRBJ2-5, with TRBD1 identical over 10 bases. The CDR3 totals 15 residues. Germline CDR1 is SGHNT and CDR2 is YENEEA. The V gene end was trimmed by 6 bases and the J gene end by 5 bases; junction bases not matched to a gene: 9.

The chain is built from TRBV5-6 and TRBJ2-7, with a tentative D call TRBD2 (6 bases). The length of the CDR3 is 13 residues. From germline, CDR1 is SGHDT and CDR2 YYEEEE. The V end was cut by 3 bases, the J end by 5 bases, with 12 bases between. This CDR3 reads CASSSGLGHEQYF. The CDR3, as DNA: TGTGCCAGCAGCTCGGGACTCGGCCACGAGCAGTACTTC.

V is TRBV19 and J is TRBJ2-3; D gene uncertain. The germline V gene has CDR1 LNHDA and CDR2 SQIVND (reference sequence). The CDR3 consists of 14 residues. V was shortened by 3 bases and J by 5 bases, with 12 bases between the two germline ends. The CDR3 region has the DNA TGTGCCAGTAGTATTCGGCAGTTCGTAGATACGCAGTATTTT. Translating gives CASSIRQFVDTQYF. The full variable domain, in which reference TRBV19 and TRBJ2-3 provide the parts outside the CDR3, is DGGITQSPKYLFRKEGQNVTLSCEQNLNHDAMYWYRQDPGQGLRLIYYSQIVNDFQKGDIAEGYSVSREKKESFPLTVTSAQKNPTAFYLCASSIRQFVDTQYFGPGTRLTVL.

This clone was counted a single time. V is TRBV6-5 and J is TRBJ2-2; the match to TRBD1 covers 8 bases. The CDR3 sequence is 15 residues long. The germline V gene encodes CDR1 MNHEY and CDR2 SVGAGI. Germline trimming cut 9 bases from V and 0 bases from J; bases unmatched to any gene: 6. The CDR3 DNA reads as TGTGCCAGTCATCGGACAGGGTCGAACACCGGGGAGCTGTTTTTT. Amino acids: CASHRTGSNTGELFF.

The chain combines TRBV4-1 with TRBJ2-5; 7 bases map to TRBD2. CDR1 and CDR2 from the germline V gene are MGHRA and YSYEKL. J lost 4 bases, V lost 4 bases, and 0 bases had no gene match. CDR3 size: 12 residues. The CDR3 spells CASSLAGETQYF. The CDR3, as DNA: TGCGCCAGCAGCCTAGCGGGAGAGACCCAGTACTTC.

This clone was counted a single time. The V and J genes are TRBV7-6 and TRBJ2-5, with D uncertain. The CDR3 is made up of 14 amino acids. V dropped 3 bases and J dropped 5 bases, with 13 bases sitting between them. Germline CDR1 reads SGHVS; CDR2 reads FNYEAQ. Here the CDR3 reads CASSLRLVEETQYF. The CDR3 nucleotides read TGTGCCAGCAGCTTGAGGCTAGTCGAGGAGACCCAGTACTTC.

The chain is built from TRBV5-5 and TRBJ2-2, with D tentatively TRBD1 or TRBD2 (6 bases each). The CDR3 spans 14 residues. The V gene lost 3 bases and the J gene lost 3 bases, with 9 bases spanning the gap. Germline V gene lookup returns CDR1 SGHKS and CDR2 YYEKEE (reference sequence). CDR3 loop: CASSWRGDTGELFF. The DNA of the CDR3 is TGTGCCAGCAGCTGGAGGGGGGACACCGGGGAGCTGTTTTTT.

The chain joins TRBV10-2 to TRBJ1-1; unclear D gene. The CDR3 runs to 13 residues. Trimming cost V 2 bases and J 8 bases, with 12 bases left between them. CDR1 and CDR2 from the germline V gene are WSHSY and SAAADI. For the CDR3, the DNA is TGCGCCAGCAGTGAGAAGGCGGGCGGCGAAGCTTTCTTT. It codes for CASSEKAGGEAFF.

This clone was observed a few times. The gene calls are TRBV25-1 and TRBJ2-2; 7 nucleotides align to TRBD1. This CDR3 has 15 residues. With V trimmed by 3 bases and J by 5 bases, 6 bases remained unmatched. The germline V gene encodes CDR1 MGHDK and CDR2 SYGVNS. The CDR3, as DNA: TGTGCCAGCAGTGACAGGGGGTTAGAAACCGGGGAGCTGTTTTTT. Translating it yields CASSDRGLETGELFF.

CDR3 sequence reads: CASSLVLAGGYEQYF. DNA of the CDR3: TGTGCCAGCAGCTTAGTGCTAGCGGGAGGGTACGAGCAGTACTTC. The rearrangement joins TRBV7-9 to TRBJ2-7, with 12 bases aligning to TRBD2. Germline V gene data show CDR1 as SEHNR and CDR2 as FQNEAQ (reference sequence). V lost 1 base, J lost 4 bases, and 2 bases stayed unmatched. CDR3 length: 15 residues.

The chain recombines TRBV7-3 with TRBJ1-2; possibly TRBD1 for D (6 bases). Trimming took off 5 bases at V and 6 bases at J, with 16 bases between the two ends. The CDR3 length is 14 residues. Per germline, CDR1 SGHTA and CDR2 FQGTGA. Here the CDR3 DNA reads TGTGCCAGCAGCCGAGGGGGGGCAGGGGATGGCTACACCTTC. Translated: CASSRGGAGDGYTF.

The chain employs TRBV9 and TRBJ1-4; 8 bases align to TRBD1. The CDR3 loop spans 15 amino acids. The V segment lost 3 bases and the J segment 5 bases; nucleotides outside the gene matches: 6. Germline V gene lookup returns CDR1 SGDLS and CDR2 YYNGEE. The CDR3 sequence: CASSARTGLNEKLFF. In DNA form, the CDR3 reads TGTGCCAGCAGCGCAAGGACAGGGTTAAATGAAAAACTGTTTTTT.

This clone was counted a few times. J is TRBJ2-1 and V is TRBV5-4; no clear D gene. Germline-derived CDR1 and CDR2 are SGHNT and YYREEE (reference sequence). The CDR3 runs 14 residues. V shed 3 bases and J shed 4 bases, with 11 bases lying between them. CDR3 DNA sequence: TGTGCCAGCAGCTCCGACTCAATGTACAATGAGCAGTTCTTC. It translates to CASSSDSMYNEQFF.

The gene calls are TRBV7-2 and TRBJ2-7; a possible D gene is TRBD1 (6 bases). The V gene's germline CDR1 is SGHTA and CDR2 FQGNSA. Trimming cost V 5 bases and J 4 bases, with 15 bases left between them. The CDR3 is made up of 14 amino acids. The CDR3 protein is CASSTRDTSYEQYF. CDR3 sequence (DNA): TGTGCCAGCAGCACCCGGGACACCTCGTACGAGCAGTACTTC.